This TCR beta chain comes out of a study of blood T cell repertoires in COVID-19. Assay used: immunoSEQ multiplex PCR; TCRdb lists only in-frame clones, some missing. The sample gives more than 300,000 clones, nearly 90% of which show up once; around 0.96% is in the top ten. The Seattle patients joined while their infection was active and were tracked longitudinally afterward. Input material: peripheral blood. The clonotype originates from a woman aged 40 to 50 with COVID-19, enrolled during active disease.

The CDR3 loop is CASSPNPRQGRTGELFF. The DNA for the CDR3 is TGTGCCAGCAGCCCGAACCCTCGACAGGGGAGGACCGGGGAGCTGTTTTTT. The chain links TRBV7-2 to TRBJ2-2, with 8 bases that match TRBD1. Trimming removed 5 bases from V and 5 bases from J; junction bases left unmatched: 13. This CDR3 contains 17 residues. Looked up from germline, CDR1 is SGHTA and CDR2 is FQGNSA.